These 14 T cell receptor beta chains were sequenced from one sample in a study of blood T cells in healthy people across ages. Primers used in a second PCR of about 7 to 12 cycles were a sample-barcoded 5' primer and a J-beta primer mix. MiXCR, applied by TCRdb to the 5' RACE reads, yields one record per CDR3 protein. Of 650,000 to 1,000,000 distinct CDR3 sequences listed, roughly 35% are singletons. Input material: blood. Receptors originate from a man between 18 and 29 years old in good health.

This chain joins TRBV4-2 and TRBJ2-4, with TRBD2 matching 9 bases. The CDR3 covers 16 residues. CDR1 and CDR2 from the germline V gene are LGHNA and YNFKEQ. After removal of 0 bases from V and 13 bases from J, the junction contained 13 bases not matched to a gene. The CDR3 sequence: CASSQDLASGKREQYF. The CDR3 nucleotides are TGTGCCAGCAGCCAAGATTTAGCTAGCGGGAAGCGGGAGCAGTACTTC.

This clonotype was recorded a few times. The CDR3 DNA follows: TGCGCCAGCAGCTTCTTACAGCAAGAGACCCAGTACTTC. The encoded protein is CASSFLQQETQYF. The chain employs TRBV5-1 and TRBJ2-5; no firm D call. This CDR3 is 13 amino acids long. Between the trimmed V and J ends, which lost 2 bases and 2 bases, there was a span of 7 bases. CDR1 SGHRS and CDR2 YFSETQ come from the germline V gene.

This clonotype was detected a few times. This chain joins TRBV6-2 or TRBV6-3 and TRBJ2-7; D may be TRBD1 (6 bases). The length of the CDR3 is 16 residues. V was shortened by 4 bases and J by 7 bases, with 23 bases between the two germline ends. CDR1 is MNHEY and CDR2 is SVGEGT in the germline V gene. The CDR3 sequence: CASSSVHRALGNEQYF. CDR3 bases: TGTGCCAGCAGTTCAGTCCACAGGGCTCTAGGAAATGAGCAGTACTTC.

V and J are TRBV29-1 and TRBJ2-3; D gene unclear. With 2 bases removed from V and 3 bases from J, the gap between germline ends came to 6 bases. CDR3 length: 12 residues. Germline CDR1 and CDR2: SQVTM and ANQGSEA. This chain's CDR3 is CSVEWGTDTQYF. The CDR3 bases are TGCAGCGTTGAATGGGGTACAGATACGCAGTATTTT.

This clonotype appeared many times. The rearrangement links TRBV7-9 to TRBJ2-7; D remains ambiguous. This CDR3 contains 12 residues. CDR1 is SEHNR and CDR2 is FQNEAQ in the germline V gene (reference sequence). Trimming pared 2 bases from V and 3 bases from J, leaving 5 bases between. Written as DNA, the CDR3 is TGTGCCAGCAGCTTAAATTTCTACGAGCAGTACTTC. This sequence encodes CASSLNFYEQYF.

The sample holds a few counts of this clonotype. This sequence joins TRBV5-1 and TRBJ2-5, with D uncertain. This CDR3 has 12 residues. V was pared by 4 bases and J by 3 bases, with 7 bases between. CDR1 is SGHRS, CDR2 YFSETQ, per germline. The CDR3 region has the DNA TGCGCCAGCAGCCGGGCGGAAGAGACCCAGTACTTC. It translates to CASSRAEETQYF.

The chain couples TRBV10-3 to TRBJ2-4, with D possibly matching TRBD2 (6 bases). V lost 0 bases and J lost 0, with 18 bases in between. The CDR3 has 19 amino acids. Germline CDR1 is ENHRY and CDR2 is SYGVKD. Written as DNA, the CDR3 is TGTGCCATCAGTGAGTCGAATCGTGGGGGGACGCTAGCCAAAAACATTCAGTACTTC. Translation: CAISESNRGGTLAKNIQYF.

In nucleotides, the CDR3 is TGCAGTGCTCCTAGCGGGAGTGGGTACAATGAGCAGTTCTTC. It specifies CSAPSGSGYNEQFF. The chain uses TRBV20-1 and TRBJ2-1; 10 bases fit TRBD2. V trimming: 5 bases; J trimming: 4 bases; junction bases outside the gene matches: 5. The CDR3 totals 14 residues. From germline, CDR1 is DFQATT and CDR2 SNEGSKA (reference sequence).

Regarding this clonotype: Since a much larger clone is just one base distant, this may be a read error. This rearrangement joins TRBV7-2 to TRBJ2-5, with 7 bases identical to TRBD1. The CDR3 is made up of 14 amino acids. Trimming at V came to 5 bases and at J to 2 bases, leaving 5 bases not matched to a gene. Looked up from germline, CDR1 is SGHTA and CDR2 is FQGNSA. CDR3 coding DNA: TGTGCCAGCAGCGCAACGGGACAGCAAGAGACCCAGTACTTC. It is translated as CASSATGQQETQYF.

In this sample, this clonotype turned up a few times. The rearrangement links TRBV20-1 to TRBJ1-2, with no clear D. The V gene's germline CDR1 is DFQATT and CDR2 SNEGSKA (reference sequence). The CDR3 contains 13 residues. V was shortened by 7 bases and J by 4 bases, with 16 bases between the two germline ends. DNA of the CDR3: TGCAGTGGGCGGGAACTCCAAGGCTATGGCTACACCTTC. It encodes CSGRELQGYGYTF.

The chain is built from TRBV24-1 and TRBJ2-3, with 10 bases matching TRBD1. J lost 1 base, V lost 5 bases, and 8 bases had no gene match. This CDR3 is built from 17 residues. Germline V gene data show CDR1 as KGHDR and CDR2 as SFDVKD. The CDR3 bases are TGTGCCACCAGTGTCCCGACCGGGACAGGGGGCACAGATACGCAGTATTTT. It encodes CATSVPTGTGGTDTQYF.

V gene TRBV7-2 combines with J gene TRBJ2-1, with D possibly TRBD1 on 6 matching bases. Germline V gene lookup returns CDR1 SGHTA and CDR2 FQGNSA. The CDR3 consists of 11 residues. Trimming took off 4 bases at V and 10 bases at J, with 8 bases between the two ends. CDR3 nucleotide sequence: TGTGCCAGCAGCTCCGGACAGGAGCAGTTCTTC. It specifies CASSSGQEQFF.

There are a few counts of this clonotype. The chain recombines TRBV7-3 with TRBJ2-5, with 7 positions matching TRBD1. The V gene's germline CDR1 is SGHTA and CDR2 FQGTGA. V lost 6 bases, J lost 0 bases, and 7 bases stayed unmatched. The length of the CDR3 is 15 residues. The chain's CDR3 is CASSRTGAYQETQYF. DNA of the CDR3: TGTGCCAGCAGTCGGACAGGCGCGTACCAAGAGACCCAGTACTTC.

The rearrangement uses TRBV7-9 and TRBJ2-1; 12 bases align to TRBD2. CDR1 and CDR2 (germline): SEHNR, FQNEAQ (reference sequence). This CDR3 region has 15 residues. V dropped 4 bases and J dropped 5; count of bases not matched to a gene: 3. In DNA form, the CDR3 reads TGTGCCAGCAGCTCCCTAGCGGGGGGGGACAATGAGCAGTTCTTC. This gives the protein CASSSLAGGDNEQFF. Full variable domain (rest looked up from reference TRBV7-9 and TRBJ2-1): DTGVSQNPRHKITKRGQNVTFRCDPISEHNRLYWYRQTLGQGPEFLTYFQNEAQLEKSRLLSDRFSAERPKGSFSTLEIQRTEQGDSAMYLCASSSLAGGDNEQFFGPGTRLTVL.